The 15 T cell receptor beta chains listed next were all sequenced from one sample in a study of cytomegalovirus exposure and HLA in healthy donors. Primers: 60 Vbeta forward and 13 Jbeta reverse. The assay was immunoSEQ multiplex PCR, and TCRdb's table has in-frame clones only and misses some. Among fewer than 200,000 clones listed, less than 80% were seen once. Sequencing was done on a sample of PBMCs. These receptors were taken from a woman aged 35 to 49 in good health and CMV-seronegative.

V and J are TRBV5-5 and TRBJ2-5, with D possibly matching TRBD2 (6 bases). Trimming shortened V by 0 bases and J by 5 bases, and 11 bases separated the two germline ends. There are 14 residues in the CDR3. Looked up from germline, CDR1 is SGHKS and CDR2 is YYEKEE (reference sequence). The CDR3, as DNA: TGTGCCAGCAGCTTGGACAGAGGAGGGGAGACCCAGTACTTC. This translates into CASSLDRGGETQYF.

This clone was counted only a few times. The chain has TRBV5-1 and TRBJ2-7; D gene ambiguous. V was clipped by 5 bases and J by 3 bases, with 6 bases between them. CDR1 and CDR2 (germline): SGHRS, YFSETQ. The CDR3 has 11 residues. The CDR3: CASRANYEQYF. The CDR3 DNA reads TGCGCCAGCAGGGCAAACTACGAGCAGTACTTC.

This chain links TRBV5-1 with TRBJ1-2; TRBD1 matches at 7 bases. Per the germline V gene, CDR1 is SGHRS and CDR2 is YFSETQ. J was trimmed by 7 bases and V by 4 bases; bases with no gene match: 7. The CDR3 covers 13 residues. In nucleotides, the CDR3 is TGCGCCAGCAGCGCCGGAGGGGGCCTTGGCTACACCTTC. Its protein product is CASSAGGGLGYTF.

The gene calls are TRBV10-3 and TRBJ1-4; TRBD1 matches at 7 bases. The V gene end was trimmed by 5 bases and the J gene end by 8 bases; junction bases not matched to a gene: 8. The CDR3 covers 14 residues. CDR1 and CDR2 (germline): ENHRY, SYGVKD. CDR3 coding DNA: TGTGCCATCAGTCGACAGGGACGAGAAGAAAAACTGTTTTTT. As protein: CAISRQGREEKLFF.

The chain recombines TRBV7-3 with TRBJ2-1, with TRBD2 matching 7 bases. J gave up 9 bases and V 5 bases, and 10 bases lay outside the gene matches. CDR1 is SGHTA, CDR2 FQGTGA, per germline. This CDR3 comprises 14 residues. The CDR3 reads CASSPGLILSEQFF. The CDR3 nucleotides read TGTGCCAGCAGCCCGGGACTAATTCTCAGTGAGCAGTTCTTC.

The chain employs TRBV19 and TRBJ1-2; 7 positions match TRBD1. Trimming removed 6 bases from V and 3 bases from J; junction bases left unmatched: 10. Per the germline V gene, CDR1 is LNHDA and CDR2 is SQIVND (reference sequence). This CDR3 region has 15 residues. The CDR3: CASSAGTDSHYGYTF. The CDR3 nucleotides are TGTGCCAGTAGCGCCGGGACAGATTCCCACTATGGCTACACCTTC. Full variable domain (rest looked up from reference TRBV19 and TRBJ1-2): DGGITQSPKYLFRKEGQNVTLSCEQNLNHDAMYWYRQDPGQGLRLIYYSQIVNDFQKGDIAEGYSVSREKKESFPLTVTSAQKNPTAFYLCASSAGTDSHYGYTFGSGTRLTVV.

This clone was seen a handful of times. The rearrangement links TRBV7-9 to TRBJ1-4; D remains ambiguous. The CDR3 covers 15 residues. The V gene's germline CDR1 is SEHNR and CDR2 FQNEAQ (reference sequence). V was trimmed by 3 bases and J by 2 bases, leaving 10 bases between them. The CDR3 DNA is TGTGCCAGCAGCTTCGAGGGCAGTACTAATGAAAAACTGTTTTTT. Protein: CASSFEGSTNEKLFF.

V is TRBV9 and J is TRBJ1-3; 9 nucleotides align to TRBD1. Germline lookup yields CDR1 SGDLS and CDR2 YYNGEE. V gave up 1 base and J gave up 4 bases; unmatched junction bases: 9. The CDR3 totals 17 residues. CDR3 amino acids: CASSVFDRGSTGNTIYF. DNA for the CDR3: TGTGCCAGCAGCGTATTCGACAGGGGGTCAACAGGAAACACCATATATTTT.

The rearrangement uses TRBV7-9 and TRBJ1-2; TRBD1 matches at 7 bases. Germline V gene lookup returns CDR1 SEHNR and CDR2 FQNEAQ (reference sequence). V lost 5 bases to trimming and J lost 2 bases; unmatched junction nucleotides: 8. This CDR3 contains 15 residues. Here the CDR3 DNA reads TGTGCCAGCAGCCTTCCGGGACAGAGGAACTATGGCTACACCTTC. Translated: CASSLPGQRNYGYTF.

The V and J genes are TRBV29-1 and TRBJ2-1; 11 bases are shared with TRBD2. Per the germline V gene, CDR1 is SQVTM and CDR2 is ANQGSEA. The CDR3 covers 17 residues. Trimming removed 0 bases from V and 3 bases from J; junction bases left unmatched: 7. The CDR3: CSVEDKASGRFYNEQFF. DNA for the CDR3: TGCAGCGTTGAAGATAAGGCTAGCGGGAGGTTCTACAATGAGCAGTTCTTC.

This clone has just one count. The CDR3 loop reads CASSWTGDYGYTF. The CDR3 nucleotides read TGCGCCAGCAGCTGGACAGGGGACTATGGCTACACCTTC. The chain joins TRBV5-1 to TRBJ1-2; the match to TRBD1 covers 9 bases. The CDR3 extends over 13 amino acids. V dropped 3 bases and J dropped 3; count of bases not matched to a gene: 0. Germline V gene lookup returns CDR1 SGHRS and CDR2 YFSETQ.

V and J are TRBV7-6 and TRBJ2-2, with D possibly matching TRBD1 (5 bases). Trimming took 3 bases from V and 0 from J, leaving 11 bases between them. Germline values: CDR1 SGHVS, CDR2 FNYEAQ. This CDR3 spans 16 amino acids. CDR3 nucleotide sequence: TGTGCCAGCAGCTTCCGACAGTTTGCGAACACCGGGGAGCTGTTTTTT. This translates into CASSFRQFANTGELFF.

This clone was counted only a few times. V gene TRBV7-9 combines with J gene TRBJ1-2; TRBD1 might be the D (6 bases). Germline V gives CDR1 SEHNR, CDR2 FQNEAQ (reference sequence). This CDR3 has 15 amino acids. V was clipped by 5 bases and J by 3 bases, with 16 bases between them. The CDR3 DNA reads as TGTGCCAGCAGCCCTAAGGGGGGGCCCGACTATGGCTACACCTTC. It encodes CASSPKGGPDYGYTF.

The genes are TRBV5-4 and TRBJ2-2, with D maybe TRBD2 (6 bases). This CDR3 is 15 amino acids long. The V gene's germline CDR1 is SGHNT and CDR2 YYREEE (reference sequence). V lost 2 bases, J lost 1 base, and 9 bases lay in between. CDR3 protein: CASSFVGGNTGELFF. In DNA form, the CDR3 reads TGTGCCAGCAGCTTCGTGGGGGGGAACACCGGGGAGCTGTTTTTT.

This chain connects TRBV28 to TRBJ1-5; D ambiguous. V lost 2 bases to trimming and J lost 4 bases, with 12 bases between them. The germline V gene encodes CDR1 MDHEN and CDR2 SYDVKM. The length of the CDR3 is 15 residues. The CDR3 reads CASSLVLGGNQPQHF. In DNA form, the CDR3 reads TGTGCCAGCAGTTTAGTACTGGGAGGAAATCAGCCCCAGCATTTT.